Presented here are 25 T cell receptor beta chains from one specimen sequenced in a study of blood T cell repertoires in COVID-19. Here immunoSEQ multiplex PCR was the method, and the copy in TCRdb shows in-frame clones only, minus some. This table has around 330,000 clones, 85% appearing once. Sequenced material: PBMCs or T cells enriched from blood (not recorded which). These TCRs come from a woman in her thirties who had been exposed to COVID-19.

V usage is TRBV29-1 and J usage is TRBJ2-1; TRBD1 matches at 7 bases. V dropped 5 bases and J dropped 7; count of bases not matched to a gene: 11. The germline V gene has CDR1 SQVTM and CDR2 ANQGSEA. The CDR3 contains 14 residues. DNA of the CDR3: TGCAGCGTTCACGGACAGGCCTTGGGGAATGAGCAGTTCTTC. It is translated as CSVHGQALGNEQFF.

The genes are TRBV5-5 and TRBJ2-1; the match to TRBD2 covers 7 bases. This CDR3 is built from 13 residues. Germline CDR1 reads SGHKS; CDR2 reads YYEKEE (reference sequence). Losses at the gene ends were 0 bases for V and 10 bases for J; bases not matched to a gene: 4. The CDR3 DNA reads TGTGCCAGCAGCTTGGGTACGGGGGGAGAGCAGTTCTTC. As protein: CASSLGTGGEQFF.

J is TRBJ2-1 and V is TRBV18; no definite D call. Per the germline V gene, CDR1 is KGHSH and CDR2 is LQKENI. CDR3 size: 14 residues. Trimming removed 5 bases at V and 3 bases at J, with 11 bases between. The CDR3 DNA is TGTGCCAGCTCATCAGAGGCAGTCTACAATGAGCAGTTCTTC. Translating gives CASSSEAVYNEQFF.

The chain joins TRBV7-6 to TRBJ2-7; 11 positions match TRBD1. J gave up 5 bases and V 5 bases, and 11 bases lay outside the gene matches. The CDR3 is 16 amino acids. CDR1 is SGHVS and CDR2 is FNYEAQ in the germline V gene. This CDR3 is CASSPFSGQGANEQYF. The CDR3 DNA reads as TGTGCCAGCAGCCCCTTTAGCGGACAGGGGGCGAACGAGCAGTACTTC.

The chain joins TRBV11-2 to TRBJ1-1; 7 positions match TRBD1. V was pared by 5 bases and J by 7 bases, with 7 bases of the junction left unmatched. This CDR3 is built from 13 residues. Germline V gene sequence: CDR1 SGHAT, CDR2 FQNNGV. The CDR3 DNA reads TGTGCCAGCAGCCGTCGGGACAGACTTGAAGCTTTCTTT. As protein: CASSRRDRLEAFF.

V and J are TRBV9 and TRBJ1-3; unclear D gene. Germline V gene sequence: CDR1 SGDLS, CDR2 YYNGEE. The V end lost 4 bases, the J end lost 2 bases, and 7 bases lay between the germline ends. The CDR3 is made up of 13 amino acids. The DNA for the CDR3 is TGTGCCAGCAGCTCCCCGGCTGGAAACACCATATATTTT. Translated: CASSSPAGNTIYF.

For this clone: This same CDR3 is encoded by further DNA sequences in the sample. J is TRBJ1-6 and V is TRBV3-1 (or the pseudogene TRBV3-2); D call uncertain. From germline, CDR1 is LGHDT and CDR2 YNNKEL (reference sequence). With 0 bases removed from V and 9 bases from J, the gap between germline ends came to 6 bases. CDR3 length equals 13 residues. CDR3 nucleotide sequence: TGTGCCAGCAGCCAAGATCGGGGTTCACCCCTCCACTTT. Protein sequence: CASSQDRGSPLHF.

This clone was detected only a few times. This chain's CDR3 is CASSRDASGQETQYF. As DNA, the CDR3 is TGTGCCAGCTCACGGGACGCTAGCGGTCAAGAGACCCAGTACTTC. V gene TRBV18 combines with J gene TRBJ2-5; TRBD2 matches at 7 bases. J lost 2 bases, V lost 4 bases, and 7 bases had no gene match. Germline CDR1 is KGHSH and CDR2 is LQKENI. The CDR3 sequence is 15 residues long.

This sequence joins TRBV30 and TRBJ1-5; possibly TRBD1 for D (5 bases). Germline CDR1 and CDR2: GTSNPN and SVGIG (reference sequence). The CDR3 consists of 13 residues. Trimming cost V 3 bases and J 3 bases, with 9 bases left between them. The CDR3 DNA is TGTGCCTGGAGCGACAGTTTCAATCAGCCCCAGCATTTT. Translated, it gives CAWSDSFNQPQHF.

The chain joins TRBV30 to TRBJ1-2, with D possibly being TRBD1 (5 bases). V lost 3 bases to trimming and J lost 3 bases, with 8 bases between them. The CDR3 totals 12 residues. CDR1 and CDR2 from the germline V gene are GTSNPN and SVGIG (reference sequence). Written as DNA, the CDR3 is TGTGCCTGGAGGCGCAGGGACTATGGCTACACCTTC. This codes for CAWRRRDYGYTF.

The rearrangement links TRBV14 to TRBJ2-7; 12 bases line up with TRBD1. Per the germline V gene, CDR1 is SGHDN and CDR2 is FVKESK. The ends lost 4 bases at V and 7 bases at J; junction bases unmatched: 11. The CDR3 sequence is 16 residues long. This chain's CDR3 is CASSPHGWGQGAEQYF. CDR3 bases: TGTGCCAGCAGCCCCCATGGTTGGGGACAGGGGGCGGAGCAGTACTTC.

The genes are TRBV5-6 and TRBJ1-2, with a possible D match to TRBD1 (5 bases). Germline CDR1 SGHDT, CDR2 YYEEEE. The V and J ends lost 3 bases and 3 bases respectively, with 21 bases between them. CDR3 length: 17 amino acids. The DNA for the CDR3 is TGTGCCAGCAGCTACCGCTTAGGACACAGCAACTACTATGGCTACACCTTC. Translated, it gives CASSYRLGHSNYYGYTF. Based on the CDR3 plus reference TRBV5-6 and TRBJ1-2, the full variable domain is DAGVTQSPTHLIKTRGQQVTLRCSPKSGHDTVSWYQQALGQGPQFIFQYYEEEERQRGNFPDRFSGHQFPNYSSELNVNALLLGDSALYLCASSYRLGHSNYYGYTFGSGTRLTVV.

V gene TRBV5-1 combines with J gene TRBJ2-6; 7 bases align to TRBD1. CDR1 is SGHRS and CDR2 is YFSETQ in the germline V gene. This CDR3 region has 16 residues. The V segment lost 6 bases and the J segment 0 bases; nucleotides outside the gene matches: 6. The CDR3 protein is CASTRQGNSGANVLTF. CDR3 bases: TGCGCCAGCACCAGACAGGGAAACTCTGGGGCCAACGTCCTGACTTTC.

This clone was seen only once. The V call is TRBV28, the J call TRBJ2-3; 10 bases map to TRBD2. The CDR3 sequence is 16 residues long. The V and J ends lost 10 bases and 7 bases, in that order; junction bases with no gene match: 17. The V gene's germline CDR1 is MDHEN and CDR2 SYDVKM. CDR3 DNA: TGTGCCACCACAAATCAGCGGACTAGCGGACTTTATACGCAGTATTTT. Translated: CATTNQRTSGLYTQYF.

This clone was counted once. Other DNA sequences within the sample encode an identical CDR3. The CDR3 sequence is CASSPGLAGGEQFF. The CDR3 DNA is TGTGCCAGCAGCCCGGGACTAGCGGGAGGGGAGCAGTTCTTC. The genes are TRBV27 and TRBJ2-1, with 16 bases matching TRBD2. Germline CDR1 MNHEY, CDR2 SMNVEV (reference sequence). J gave up 10 bases and V 6 bases, and 3 bases lay outside the gene matches. This CDR3 spans 14 amino acids.

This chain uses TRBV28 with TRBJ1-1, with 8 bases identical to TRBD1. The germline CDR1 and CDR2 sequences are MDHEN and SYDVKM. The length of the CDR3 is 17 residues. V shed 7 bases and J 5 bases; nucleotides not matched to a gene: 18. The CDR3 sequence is CASIPPRAGRGLTEAFF. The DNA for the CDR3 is TGTGCCAGCATCCCCCCGAGGGCGGGCAGGGGGCTAACTGAAGCTTTCTTT.

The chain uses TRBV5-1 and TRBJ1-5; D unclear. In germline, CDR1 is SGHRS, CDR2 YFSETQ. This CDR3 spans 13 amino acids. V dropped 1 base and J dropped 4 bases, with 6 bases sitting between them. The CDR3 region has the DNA TGCGCCAGCAGCTTGTCGGGGAATCAGCCCCAGCATTTT. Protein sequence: CASSLSGNQPQHF.

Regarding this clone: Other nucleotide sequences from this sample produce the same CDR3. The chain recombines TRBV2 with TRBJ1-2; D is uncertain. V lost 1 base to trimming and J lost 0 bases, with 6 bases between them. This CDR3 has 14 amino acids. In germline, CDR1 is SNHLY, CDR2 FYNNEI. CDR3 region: CASSEVAANYGYTF. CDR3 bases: TGTGCCAGCAGTGAAGTGGCAGCTAACTATGGCTACACCTTC. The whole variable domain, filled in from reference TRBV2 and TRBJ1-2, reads EPEVTQTPSHQVTQMGQEVILRCVPISNHLYFYWYRQILGQKVEFLVSFYNNEISEKSEIFDDQFSVERPDGSNFTLKIRSTKLEDSAMYFCASSEVAANYGYTFGSGTRLTVV.

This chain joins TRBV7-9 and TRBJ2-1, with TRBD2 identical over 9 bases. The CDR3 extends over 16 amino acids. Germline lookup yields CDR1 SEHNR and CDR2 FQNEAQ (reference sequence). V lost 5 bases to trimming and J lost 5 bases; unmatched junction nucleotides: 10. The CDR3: CASSVVLTSGHNEQFF. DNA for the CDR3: TGTGCCAGCAGCGTCGTACTGACTAGCGGACACAATGAGCAGTTCTTC.

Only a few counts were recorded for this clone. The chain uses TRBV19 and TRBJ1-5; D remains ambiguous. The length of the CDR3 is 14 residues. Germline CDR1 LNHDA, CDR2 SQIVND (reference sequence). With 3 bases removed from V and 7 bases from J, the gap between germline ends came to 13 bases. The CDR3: CASSMMAYGQPQHF. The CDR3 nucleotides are TGTGCCAGTAGTATGATGGCATATGGCCAGCCCCAGCATTTT.

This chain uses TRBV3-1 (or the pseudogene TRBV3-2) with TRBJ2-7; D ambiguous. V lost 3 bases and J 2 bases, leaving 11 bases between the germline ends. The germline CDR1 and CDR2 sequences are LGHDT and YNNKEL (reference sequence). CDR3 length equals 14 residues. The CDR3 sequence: CASSQGLNTYEQYF. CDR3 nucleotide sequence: TGTGCCAGCAGCCAGGGCCTCAACACCTACGAGCAGTACTTC.

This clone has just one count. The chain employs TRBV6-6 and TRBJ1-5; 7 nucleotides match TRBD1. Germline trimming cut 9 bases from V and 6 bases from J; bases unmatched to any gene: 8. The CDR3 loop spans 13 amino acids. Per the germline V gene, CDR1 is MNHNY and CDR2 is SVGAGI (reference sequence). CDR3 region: CASSDRAGQPQHF. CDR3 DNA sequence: TGTGCCAGTTCCGACAGGGCGGGTCAGCCCCAGCATTTT.

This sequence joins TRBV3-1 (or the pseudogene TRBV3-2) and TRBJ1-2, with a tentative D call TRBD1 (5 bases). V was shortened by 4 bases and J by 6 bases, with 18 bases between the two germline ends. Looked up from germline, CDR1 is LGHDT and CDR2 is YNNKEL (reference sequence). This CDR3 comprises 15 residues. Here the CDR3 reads CASSLDQGWVDGYTF. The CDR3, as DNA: TGTGCCAGCAGCCTAGATCAGGGATGGGTCGATGGCTACACCTTC.

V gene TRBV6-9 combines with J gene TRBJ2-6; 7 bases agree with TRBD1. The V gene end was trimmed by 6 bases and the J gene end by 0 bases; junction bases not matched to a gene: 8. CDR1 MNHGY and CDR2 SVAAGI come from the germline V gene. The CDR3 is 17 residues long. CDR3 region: CASRTGTANSGANVLTF. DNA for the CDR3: TGTGCCAGCAGAACCGGGACAGCTAACTCTGGGGCCAACGTCCTGACTTTC.

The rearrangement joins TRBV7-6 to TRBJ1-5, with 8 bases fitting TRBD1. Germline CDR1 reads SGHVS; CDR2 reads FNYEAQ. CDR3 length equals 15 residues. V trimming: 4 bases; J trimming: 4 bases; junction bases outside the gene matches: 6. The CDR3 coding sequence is TGTGCCAGCAGCTCGGGACAGGCATGGAATCAGCCCCAGCATTTT. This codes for CASSSGQAWNQPQHF.